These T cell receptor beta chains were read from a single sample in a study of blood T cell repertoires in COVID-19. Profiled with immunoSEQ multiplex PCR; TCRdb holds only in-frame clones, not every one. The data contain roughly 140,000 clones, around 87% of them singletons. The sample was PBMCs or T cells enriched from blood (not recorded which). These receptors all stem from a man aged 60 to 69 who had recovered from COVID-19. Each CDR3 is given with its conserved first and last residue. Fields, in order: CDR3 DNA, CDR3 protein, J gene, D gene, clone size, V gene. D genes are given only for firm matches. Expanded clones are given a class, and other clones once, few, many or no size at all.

TGTGCCAGTAGTCTGGGGCCCAGCCAGCCCCAGCATTTT	CASSLGPSQPQHF	TRBJ1-5	-	-	TRBV19
TGTGCCAGCAGAGGTCGGCAGGGGGGATTCAGTGAGCAGTTCTTC	CASRGRQGGFSEQFF	TRBJ2-1	-	-	TRBV3-1/TRBV3-2
TGTGCCAGTAGTCGACTAGCGGGGGAACGCGCTGAAGAGACCCAGTACTTC	CASSRLAGERAEETQYF	TRBJ2-5	TRBD2	-	TRBV19
TGTGCCAGCAGCCCGACGCAGGGTTCTCATAGGGAGCTGTTTTTT	CASSPTQGSHRELFF	TRBJ2-2	-	few	TRBV5-5
TGTGCCAGCACCCGGACTAGCGGAGCTTACAATGAGCAGTTCTTC	CASTRTSGAYNEQFF	TRBJ2-1	TRBD2	-	TRBV9
TGCGCCAGCAGCCAGGCGGGGACGACCCACTACGAGCAGTACTTC	CASSQAGTTHYEQYF	TRBJ2-7	-	-	TRBV4-1
TGTGCCAGCAGCCAAGAACTAGCGGGAGCCCCCGAGCAGTACTTC	CASSQELAGAPEQYF	TRBJ2-7	TRBD2	-	TRBV4-2
TGTGCCAGCAGTTACCTCCCAGAGACCCAGTACTTC	CASSYLPETQYF	TRBJ2-5	-	-	TRBV6-2/TRBV6-3
TGTGCCAGCAGCTGGTTTCCGGTGAACACTGAAGCTTTCTTT	CASSWFPVNTEAFF	TRBJ1-1	-	-	TRBV11-1
TGTGCCAGTAGTGAAAGGGACAGGGGGCCGTATGGCTACACCTTC	CASSERDRGPYGYTF	TRBJ1-2	TRBD1	-	TRBV6-1
TGTGCCAGCAGCCCCCGTAGCGGGTTGAGCTCCTACGAGCAGTACTTC	CASSPRSGLSSYEQYF	TRBJ2-7	TRBD2	-	TRBV3-1/TRBV3-2
TGTGCCAGCACCTTACGTTGGACTGATCTCTCTGGAAACACCATATATTTT	CASTLRWTDLSGNTIYF	TRBJ1-3	-	-	TRBV2
TGTGCCTGGAGACCGACAGGGGAAGGATACGAGCAGTACTTC	CAWRPTGEGYEQYF	TRBJ2-7	TRBD1	-	TRBV30
TGTGCCAGCAGCAAGGGGGCGAACACGAACACCGGGGAGCTGTTTTTT	CASSKGANTNTGELFF	TRBJ2-2	TRBD1	-	TRBV5-4
TGTGCCAGCAGCAGGGGAAACACCATATATTTT	CASSRGNTIYF	TRBJ1-3	-	-	TRBV2